A selection of T cell receptor beta chains follows, all from one sample in a study of T cell repertoires in cytomegalovirus infection. TCRdb re-called the reads with MiXCR, one entry per CDR3 protein. The data hold 250,000 to 300,000 distinct CDR3 sequences, with about an eighth observed a single time. The specimen sequenced was PBMCs. The receptors originated from a human donor in good health (CMV status not recorded). Some clones in this sample may be carry-over from other donors' samples. CDR3s include the opening cysteine and the closing phenylalanine or tryptophan. The D gene is left open where the match is weak. Part of the rows lack a size; the others show once, few, many or a class for expanded clones.

v_gene	d_gene	abundance	j_gene	CDR3nt	CDR3aa
TRBV7-3	.	many	TRBJ2-3	TGTGCCAGCAACCCCGGGGGGCGTTCAGATACGCAGTATTTT	CASNPGGRSDTQYF
TRBV7-2	.	many	TRBJ2-7	TGTGCCAGCGGACGGGGAGGCGTCCACGAGCAGTACTTC	CASGRGGVHEQYF
TRBV7-2	TRBD1	many	TRBJ2-1	TGTGCCAGCAGCTTTGGGACAGTAAATTATGAGCAGTTCTTC	CASSFGTVNYEQFF
TRBV5-6	.	.	TRBJ2-4	TGTGCCAGCAGCTTGGCCGGGCCGGGCATTCAGTACTTC	CASSLAGPGIQYF
TRBV4-1	.	few	TRBJ2-3	TGCGCCAGCAGCCAAGTTGTGTGGGACGGAGTGGCAGATACGCAGTATTTT	CASSQVVWDGVADTQYF
TRBV19	.	.	TRBJ2-5	TGTGCCAGTAGTGACCGGCCGAGTCTGGGGACCCAGTACTTC	CASSDRPSLGTQYF
TRBV3-1	.	few	TRBJ2-1	TGTGCCAGCAAGAGTGGCCAGCTCAATGAGCAGTTCTTC	CASKSGQLNEQFF
TRBV20-1	.	few	TRBJ2-7	TGCAGTGCTAGAGATCTGGGGGGGCACGAGCAGTACTTC	CSARDLGGHEQYF
TRBV4-2	.	many	TRBJ1-1	TGTGCCAGCAGCCAAGACGCCAGCGCCAGTGAAGCTTTCTTT	CASSQDASASEAFF
TRBV12-3/TRBV12-4	TRBD1	.	TRBJ2-1	TGTGCCAGCGGAAGGACAGGCATATACAATGAGCAGTTCTTC	CASGRTGIYNEQFF
TRBV15	.	few	TRBJ1-1	TGTGCCACCCAAGAAGCGGGATACACTGAAGCTTTCTTT	CATQEAGYTEAFF
TRBV4-2	.	.	TRBJ1-1	TGTGCCAGCAGCCAAGATGGTTGGAACACTGCAGCTTTCTTT	CASSQDGWNTAAFF
TRBV7-9	TRBD1	many	TRBJ1-1	TGTGCCAGCAGCTCGGACAGGGGGAGCACTGAAGCTTTCTTT	CASSSDRGSTEAFF